This TCR delta chain was observed in a study of Vδ1+ human thymocytes (dated by TCRdb to the late 2010s). In the study overall: As a data resource, the study described the mRNA-level TRG and TRD CDR3 repertoires of highly purified Vdelta1+ thymocytes obtained from young children. Earlier work had validated the multiplex-based CDR3 amplicon strategy against 5'RACE-based methods for generating CDR3 amplicons.

Thymic samples were depleted of alphabeta T cells, then CD3+ TCRVdelta1+ TCRVdelta2- thymocytes were FACS-sorted. The purity of the sorted Vdelta1+ thymocytes was between about 96% and 99.6%. The thymic specimens were obtained from fewer than ten paediatric patients, aged about 5 days to 17 months, who were having corrective cardiac surgery. Thymic tissue was dispersed and mononuclear cells isolated on a Histopaque-1077 density gradient. The staining antibodies were anti-TCRVdelta1 clone TS8.2, anti-TCRVdelta2 clone B6, anti-CD3 clone HIT3a and anti-TCRalphabeta clone IP26. The study at large found these results: Because unexpected Vdelta2 sequences could lead to misinterpretation of bulk repertoire data, the authors recommended using highly purified populations and single-cell validation. No clustering by age or sex was observed, so analyses did not stratify donors by these variables. Numerous TRG clonotypes were shared among donors (up to about 6.9x10^3), while TRD repertoires were essentially private (a maximum of 116 shared). The thymic TRG and TRD repertoires appeared highly polyclonal, with Gaussian CDR3 length distributions, in contrast to the oligoclonal repertoires of peripheral blood. Despite high sort purity, around 20% of thymic TRD sequences were Vdelta2 (and few Vdelta3), unlike peripheral blood Vdelta1+ controls.

RNA was extracted with the RNeasy mini kit and reverse transcribed using Superscript III. CDR3 amplicons were produced by multiplex PCR using pooled V-gene forward primers and a constant-region reverse primer with Illumina adaptor overhangs. After gel purification, amplicons were indexed with Nextera index primers over approximately 8 extra PCR cycles and were then purified with AMPure XP beads. Sequencing of libraries was performed on an Illumina MiSeq using paired-end 250 bp reads, dual indexing and an approximately 20% PhiX spike-in. On the study's bioinformatics: FastQC was used to quality check the reads, while ea-utils fastq-join merged the TRG read pairs. IMGT/HighV-QUEST was used to annotate sequences, retaining only productive sequences with an unambiguous V-gene assignment, and each clonotype was defined by an identical CDR3 sequence. For downstream analysis, VDJtools 1.1.1, tcR 2.2.3, Treemap and vegan Shannon diversity in R 3.4.4 were used. TCRdb reprocessed the public data with the CATT caller; entries with the same nucleotide sequence were combined afterwards. The V and J calls follow TCRdb's processing rather than the paper's. The table for this sample lists about 75,000 delta-chain clones; approximately 37% of them were counted only once. The ten largest account for approximately 0.3% of the sample.

At the junction V is shortened by 5 bases and J by 8 bases; bases outside the gene matches: 26. The germline V gene yields TSWWSYY for CDR1 and QGS for CDR2. The CDR3 sequence holds 19 residues, the cysteine and phenylalanine included. The sequence is cut down to CDR3 DNA, 57 bases in frame from base 1. With respect to this clone: The antigen it recognizes is unknown. Base qualities were left out, and no much larger clone turns up one base away.

The sequenced material came from Vdelta1+ gamma-delta thymocytes from the thymus. The cell subset or site label corresponds to: FACS-sorted CD3+ TCRalphabeta- TCRVdelta1+ TCRVdelta2- thymocytes. The clonotype comes from a boy under two years old who had congenital heart surgery. The V and J genes are TRDV1 and TRDJ1; a stretch of 7 junction bases matches TRDD3. The DNA sequence is given as TGTGCTCTTGGGCCAGACATCCCGACAAGGAGGGGATATGACCGAAAACTCATCTTT. Translated, it gives CALGPDIPTRRGYDRKLIF.